The clone carrying this T cell receptor beta chain was counted a few times. The target antigen is unknown. This record comes from a study of breast tumors, draining lymph nodes, adjacent tissues. General study findings and limits: The lymph node origin of tumor T cells was framed as consistent with a hypothesis, not demonstrated. Tumor TCR diversity was below lymph nodes but above nontumor tissue. Luminal-like breast cancer showed significantly higher tumor–nontumor repertoire similarity than basal-like.

The lymph nodes were axillary draining lymph nodes from breast cancer patients. TCRdb redid the calling of the multiplex PCR reads with MiXCR, one entry per CDR3 protein. This table holds tens of thousands of distinct CDR3 sequences, around 30% found once. CDR3 length equals 14 residues. Per the germline V gene, CDR1 is GTSNPN and CDR2 is SVGIG (reference sequence). V lost 5 bases to trimming and J lost 4 bases, with 14 bases between them. The sequencing input was axillary lymph node tissue. The clonotype was recovered from a female donor with breast cancer. Some clones in this sample may be carry-over from other donors' samples. J is TRBJ2-2 and V is TRBV30; tentative D call: TRBD2 (6 bases). The CDR3 reads CAWAFEAGTGELFF. In nucleotides, the CDR3 is TGTGCCTGGGCCTTCGAAGCGGGCACCGGGGAGCTGTTTTTT.